This T cell receptor (beta chain) was sequenced during a study of blood T cell repertoires in COVID-19. Study-level information: Sites in the United States, Italy and Spain provided acute and convalescent COVID-19 samples. Sources were T cells, B-cell-depleted T cells, or PBMCs; the material itself was cDNA or gDNA.

Authors' analysis steps: Reference gene primer amplification gave estimated nucleated cell counts. The repertoire was sequenced with immunoSEQ multiplex PCR; TCRdb's copy has only in-frame clones and lacks some. D and trimming come from the DNA, and the V and J calls and clone size come from that table. Of approximately 90,000 clones in the sample, about nine tenths were seen once. The V and J ends lost 0 bases and 5 bases, in that order; junction bases with no gene match: 7. CDR3 size: 18 residues. Looked up from germline, CDR1 is SGHTA and CDR2 is FQGNSA. The receptor comes from a man between 60 and 75 years old with acute or convalescent COVID-19. The chain combines TRBV7-2 with TRBJ2-2; 12 bases fit TRBD1. The material sequenced was peripheral blood. The CDR3 here is CASSLARDRGRRTGELFF. In nucleotides, the CDR3 is TGTGCCAGCAGCTTAGCGAGGGACAGGGGGCGACGGACCGGGGAGCTGTTTTTT.